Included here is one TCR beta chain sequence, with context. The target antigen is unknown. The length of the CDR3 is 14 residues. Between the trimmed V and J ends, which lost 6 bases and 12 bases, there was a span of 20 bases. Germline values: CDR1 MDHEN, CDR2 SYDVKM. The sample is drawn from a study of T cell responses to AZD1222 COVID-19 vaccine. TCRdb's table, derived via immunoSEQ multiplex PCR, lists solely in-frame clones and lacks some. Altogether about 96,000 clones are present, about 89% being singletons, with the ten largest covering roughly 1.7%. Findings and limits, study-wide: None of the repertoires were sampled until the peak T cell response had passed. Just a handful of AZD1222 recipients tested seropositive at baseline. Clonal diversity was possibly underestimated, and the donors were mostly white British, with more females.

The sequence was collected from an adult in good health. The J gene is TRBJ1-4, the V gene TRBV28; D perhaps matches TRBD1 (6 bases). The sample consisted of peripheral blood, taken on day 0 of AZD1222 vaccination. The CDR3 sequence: CASSPFWGAQELFF. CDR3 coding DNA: TGTGCCAGCAGCCCCTTTTGGGGGGCCCAAGAACTGTTTTTT.